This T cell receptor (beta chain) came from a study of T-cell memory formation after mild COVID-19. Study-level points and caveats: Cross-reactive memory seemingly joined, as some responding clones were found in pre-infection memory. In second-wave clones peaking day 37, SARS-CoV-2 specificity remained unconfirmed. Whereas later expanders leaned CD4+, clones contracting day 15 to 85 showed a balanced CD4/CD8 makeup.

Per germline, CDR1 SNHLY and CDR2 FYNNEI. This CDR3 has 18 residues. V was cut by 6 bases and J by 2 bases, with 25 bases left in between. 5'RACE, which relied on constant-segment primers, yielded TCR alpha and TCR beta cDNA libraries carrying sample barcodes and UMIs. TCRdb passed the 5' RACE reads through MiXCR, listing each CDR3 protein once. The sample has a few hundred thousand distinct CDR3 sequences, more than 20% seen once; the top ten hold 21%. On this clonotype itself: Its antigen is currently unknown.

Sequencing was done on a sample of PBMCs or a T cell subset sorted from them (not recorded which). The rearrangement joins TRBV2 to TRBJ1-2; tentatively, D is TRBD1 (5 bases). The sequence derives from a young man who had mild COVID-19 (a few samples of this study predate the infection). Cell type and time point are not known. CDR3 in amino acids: CASRAGTVEMMENYGYTF. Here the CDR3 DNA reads TGTGCCAGCAGGGCCGGGACCGTCGAAATGATGGAGAACTATGGCTACACCTTC.